Listed here are 7 T cell receptor beta chains from one sample, sequenced in a study of patients and donors after allogeneic stem cell transplantation. TCRdb analysed the RT-PCR reads with MiXCR anew, one entry per CDR3 protein. The sample shows some 880,000 distinct CDR3 sequences, about 20% of them seen only once. The material sequenced was blood, either unsorted or a sorted T cell fraction (not recorded which). Receptor source: a human donor who was either an allogeneic HSCT recipient or a stem cell or donor lymphocyte infusion donor (not recorded which). It is not recorded whose cells these are; they may come from a transplant donor.

This clonotype has more than one count but fewer than ten. The chain combines TRBV20-1 with TRBJ2-5; 7 bases are shared with TRBD1. Germline CDR1 and CDR2: DFQATT and SNEGSKA (reference sequence). This CDR3 contains 15 residues. Trimming at V came to 0 bases and at J to 5 bases, leaving 9 bases not matched to a gene. CDR3 bases: TGCAGTGCTAGAGATAAGCCAGGGGGTCGGGAGACCCAGTACTTC. Amino acids: CSARDKPGGRETQYF.

This clonotype showed up many times. The rearrangement links TRBV6-1 to TRBJ2-2, with D unclear. Looked up from germline, CDR1 is MNHNS and CDR2 is SASEGT. There are 15 residues in the CDR3. Trimming took 1 base from V and 2 from J, leaving 8 bases between them. The CDR3 protein is CASSEDRFNTGELFF. CDR3 sequence (DNA): TGTGCCAGCAGTGAAGACAGATTCAACACCGGGGAGCTGTTTTTT.

The table lists this clonotype with a few counts. The chain couples TRBV7-9 to TRBJ1-2; weak D call: TRBD1 (5 bases). V was trimmed by 0 bases and J by 8 bases, leaving 13 bases between them. Germline CDR1 and CDR2: SEHNR and FQNEAQ (reference sequence). The length of the CDR3 is 14 residues. CDR3 loop: CASSLARAGRGYTF. In nucleotides, the CDR3 is TGTGCCAGCAGCTTAGCGCGAGCAGGGAGAGGCTACACCTTC.

J is TRBJ2-7 and V is TRBV27, with D possibly TRBD2 on 6 matching bases. V lost 2 bases and J 4 bases, leaving 18 bases between the germline ends. The CDR3 spans 16 residues. Per germline, CDR1 MNHEY and CDR2 SMNVEV (reference sequence). The DNA for the CDR3 is TGTGCCAGCAGTTTAGTCTGGGAGGCGGGGCCATACGAGCAGTACTTC. Its translation: CASSLVWEAGPYEQYF.

This CDR3 reads CASSPRLILGNTIYF. The CDR3 nucleotides are TGTGCCAGCAGCCCCCGACTAATCCTTGGAAACACCATATATTTT. The chain has TRBV11-2 and TRBJ1-3; D ambiguous. The CDR3 has 15 residues. V lost 5 bases and J 3 bases, leaving 14 bases between the germline ends. Germline V lookup: CDR1 SGHAT, CDR2 FQNNGV.

This CDR3 reads CASSQDEGPTGELFF. The CDR3 nucleotides read TGCGCCAGCAGCCAAGATGAGGGACCTACCGGGGAGCTGTTTTTT. The chain carries TRBV4-3 and TRBJ2-2; D possibly uses TRBD1 or TRBD2 (5 bases each). Germline V gives CDR1 LGHNA, CDR2 YSLEER. The CDR3 spans 15 residues. V lost 0 bases to trimming and J lost 5 bases, with 10 bases between them.

The V call is TRBV7-3, the J call TRBJ2-7; 7 bases fit TRBD1. Losses at the gene ends were 3 bases for V and 1 base for J; bases not matched to a gene: 6. The CDR3 has 15 amino acids. Germline-derived CDR1 and CDR2 are SGHTA and FQGTGA. CDR3 in amino acids: CASSFRDSFSYEQYF. CDR3 sequence (DNA): TGTGCCAGCAGCTTCCGGGACAGCTTTTCCTACGAGCAGTACTTC.